The clone carrying this TCR beta chain was recorded many times. The antigen is not known. This record comes from a study of CD8+CD57+ T cells in acquired aplastic anemia. Study background: Sorting CD4+ and CD8+ cells gave DNA averaging approximately 3 ug. General study points: The same twenty-nine CD8+ CDR3 sequences occurred in patients and in controls.

Germline V gene sequence: CDR1 MGHRA, CDR2 YSYEKL. The CDR3 is made up of 14 amino acids. The V and J ends lost 2 bases and 1 base, in that order; junction bases with no gene match: 1. Sequencing involved patients with CD8+CD57+ cell expansion previously shown by flow cytometry. TCR beta VDJ and CDR3 were profiled, and genomic DNA was the template. TCRdb reanalysed the reads using MiXCR and keeps one entry per CDR3 protein. The sample shows about 180,000 distinct CDR3 sequences, around 60% of them seen only once. The chain is built from TRBV4-1 and TRBJ1-1, with 7 bases identical to TRBD1. The clonotype originates from a human donor with aplastic anemia. Specimen: sorted CD4+, CD8+, or CD8+CD57+ T cells (not recorded which) from PBMCs. The CDR3 DNA sequence: TGCGCCAGCAGCCAATGGACAGGGAACACTGAAGCTTTCTTT. Translated: CASSQWTGNTEAFF.